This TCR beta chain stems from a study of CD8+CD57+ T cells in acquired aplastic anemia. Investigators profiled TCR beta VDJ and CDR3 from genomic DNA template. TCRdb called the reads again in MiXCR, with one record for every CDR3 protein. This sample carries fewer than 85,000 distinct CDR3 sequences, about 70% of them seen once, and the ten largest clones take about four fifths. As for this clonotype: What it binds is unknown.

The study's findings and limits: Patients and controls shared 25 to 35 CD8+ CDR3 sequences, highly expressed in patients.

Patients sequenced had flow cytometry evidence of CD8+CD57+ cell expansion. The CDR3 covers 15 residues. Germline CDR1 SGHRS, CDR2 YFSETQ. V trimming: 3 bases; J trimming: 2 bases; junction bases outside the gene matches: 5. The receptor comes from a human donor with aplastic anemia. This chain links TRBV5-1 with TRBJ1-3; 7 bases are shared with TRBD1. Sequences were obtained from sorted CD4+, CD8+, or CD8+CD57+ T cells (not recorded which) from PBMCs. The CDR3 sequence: CASSSTGVPGNTIYF. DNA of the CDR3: TGCGCCAGCAGCTCTACAGGGGTGCCTGGAAACACCATATATTTT.